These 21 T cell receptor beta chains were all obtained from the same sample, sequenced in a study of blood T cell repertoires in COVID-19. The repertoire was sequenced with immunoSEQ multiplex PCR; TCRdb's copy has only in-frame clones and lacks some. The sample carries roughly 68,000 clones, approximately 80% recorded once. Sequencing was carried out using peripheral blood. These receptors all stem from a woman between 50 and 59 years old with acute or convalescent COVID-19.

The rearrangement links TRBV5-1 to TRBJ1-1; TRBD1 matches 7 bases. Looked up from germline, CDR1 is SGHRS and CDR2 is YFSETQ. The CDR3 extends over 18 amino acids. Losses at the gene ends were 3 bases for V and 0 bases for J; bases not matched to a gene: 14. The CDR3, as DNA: TGCGCCAGCAGCTCGGCCGGGACAGCAAGAATTTTGAACACTGAAGCTTTCTTT. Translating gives CASSSAGTARILNTEAFF.

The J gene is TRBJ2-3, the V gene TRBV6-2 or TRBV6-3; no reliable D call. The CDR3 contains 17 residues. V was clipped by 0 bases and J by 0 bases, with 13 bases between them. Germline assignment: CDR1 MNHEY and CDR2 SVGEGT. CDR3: CASSYSSEHTSTDTQYF. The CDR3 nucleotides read TGTGCCAGCAGTTACTCGTCGGAGCATACGAGCACAGATACGCAGTATTTT.

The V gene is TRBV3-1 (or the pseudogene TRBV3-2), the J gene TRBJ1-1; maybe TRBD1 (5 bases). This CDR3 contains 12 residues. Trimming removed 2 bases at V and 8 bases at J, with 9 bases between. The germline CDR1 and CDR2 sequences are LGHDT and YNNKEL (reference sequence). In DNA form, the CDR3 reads TGTGCCAGCAGCCAATTGGGACTAGAAGCTTTCTTT. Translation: CASSQLGLEAFF.

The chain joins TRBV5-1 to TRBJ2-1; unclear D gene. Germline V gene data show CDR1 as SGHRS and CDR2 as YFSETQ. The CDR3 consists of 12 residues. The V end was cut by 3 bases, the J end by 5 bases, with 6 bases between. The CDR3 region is CASSSQDNEQFF. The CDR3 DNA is TGCGCCAGCAGCTCCCAGGACAATGAGCAGTTCTTC.

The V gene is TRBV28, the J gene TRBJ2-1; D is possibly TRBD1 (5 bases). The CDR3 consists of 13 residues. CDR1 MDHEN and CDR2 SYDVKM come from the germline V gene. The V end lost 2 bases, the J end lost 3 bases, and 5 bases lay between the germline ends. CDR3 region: CASSLDSYNEQFF. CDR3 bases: TGTGCCAGCAGTTTAGACAGCTACAATGAGCAGTTCTTC.

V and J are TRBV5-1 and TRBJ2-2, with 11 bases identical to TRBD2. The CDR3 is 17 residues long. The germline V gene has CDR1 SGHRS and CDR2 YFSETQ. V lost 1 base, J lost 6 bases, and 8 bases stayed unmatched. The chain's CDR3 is CASSLSLAGGVSGELFF. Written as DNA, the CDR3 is TGCGCCAGCAGCTTGAGTCTAGCGGGGGGTGTCTCCGGGGAGCTGTTTTTT.

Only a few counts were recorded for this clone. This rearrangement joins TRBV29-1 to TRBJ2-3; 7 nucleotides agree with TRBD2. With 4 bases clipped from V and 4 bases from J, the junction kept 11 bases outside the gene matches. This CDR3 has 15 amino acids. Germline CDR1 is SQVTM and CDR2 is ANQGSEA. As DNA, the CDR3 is TGCAGCGTTGGAGGCGCTAGCGGCCCGGCAGATACGCAGTATTTT. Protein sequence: CSVGGASGPADTQYF.

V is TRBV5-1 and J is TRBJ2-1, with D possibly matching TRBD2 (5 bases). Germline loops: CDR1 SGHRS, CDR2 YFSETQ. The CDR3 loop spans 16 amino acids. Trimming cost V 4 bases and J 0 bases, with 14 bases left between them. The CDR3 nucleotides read TGCGCCAGCAGCCCCGGAGGTATCCGCTCCTACAATGAGCAGTTCTTC. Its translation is CASSPGGIRSYNEQFF.

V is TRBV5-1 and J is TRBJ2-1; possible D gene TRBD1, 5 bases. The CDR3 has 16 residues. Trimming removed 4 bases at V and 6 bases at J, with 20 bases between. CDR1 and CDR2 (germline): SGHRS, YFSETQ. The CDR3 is CASSLWGTGSSNEQFF. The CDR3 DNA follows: TGCGCCAGCAGCCTCTGGGGCACCGGTTCATCCAATGAGCAGTTCTTC.

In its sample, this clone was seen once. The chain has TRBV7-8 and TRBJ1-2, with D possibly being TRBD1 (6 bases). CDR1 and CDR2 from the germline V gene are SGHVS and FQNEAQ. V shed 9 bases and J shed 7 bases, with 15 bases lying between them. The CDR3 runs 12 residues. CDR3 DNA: TGTGCCAGTAGTCAACAGGGTTTTGGCTACACCTTC. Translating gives CASSQQGFGYTF.

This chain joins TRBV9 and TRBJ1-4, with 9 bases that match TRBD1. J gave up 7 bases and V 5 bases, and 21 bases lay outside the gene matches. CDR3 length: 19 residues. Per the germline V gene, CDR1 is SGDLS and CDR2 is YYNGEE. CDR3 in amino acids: CASSTRPGQGQVCFEKLFF. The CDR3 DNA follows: TGTGCCAGCAGTACCAGGCCGGGACAGGGTCAAGTATGTTTTGAAAAACTGTTTTTT.

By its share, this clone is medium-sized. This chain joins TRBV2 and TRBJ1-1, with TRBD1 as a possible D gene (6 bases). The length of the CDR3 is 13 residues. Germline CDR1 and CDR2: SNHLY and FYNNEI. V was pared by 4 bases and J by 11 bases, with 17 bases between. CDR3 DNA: TGTGCCAGCAGTGCCTGGGGGGGGCATCCTGCTTTCTTT. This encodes CASSAWGGHPAFF.

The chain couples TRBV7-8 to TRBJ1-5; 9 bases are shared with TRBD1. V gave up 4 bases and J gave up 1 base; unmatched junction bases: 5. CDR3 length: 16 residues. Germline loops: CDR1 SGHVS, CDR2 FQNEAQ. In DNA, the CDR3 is TGTGCCAGCAGCTCTTGGACAGGGGAGAGCAATCAGCCCCAGCATTTT. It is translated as CASSSWTGESNQPQHF.

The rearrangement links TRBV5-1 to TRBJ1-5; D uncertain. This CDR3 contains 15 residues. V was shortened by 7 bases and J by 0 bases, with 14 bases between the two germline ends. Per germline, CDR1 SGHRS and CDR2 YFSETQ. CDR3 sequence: CASRRDLDSNQPQHF. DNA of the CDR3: TGCGCCAGCCGCCGGGATTTAGATAGCAATCAGCCCCAGCATTTT.

The CDR3: CASSPQPTGEAFF. The DNA for the CDR3 is TGTGCCAGCAGCCCTCAACCAACAGGGGAAGCTTTCTTT. The chain uses TRBV7-2 and TRBJ1-1; D perhaps matches TRBD1 (6 bases). V lost 5 bases and J lost 8, with 15 bases in between. The germline V gene has CDR1 SGHTA and CDR2 FQGNSA. There are 13 residues in the CDR3.

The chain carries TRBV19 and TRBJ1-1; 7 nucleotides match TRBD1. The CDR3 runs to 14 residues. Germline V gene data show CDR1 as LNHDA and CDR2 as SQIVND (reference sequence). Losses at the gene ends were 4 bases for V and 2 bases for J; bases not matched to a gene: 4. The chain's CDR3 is CASSTQGINTEAFF. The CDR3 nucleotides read TGTGCCAGTAGTACACAGGGGATTAACACTGAAGCTTTCTTT.

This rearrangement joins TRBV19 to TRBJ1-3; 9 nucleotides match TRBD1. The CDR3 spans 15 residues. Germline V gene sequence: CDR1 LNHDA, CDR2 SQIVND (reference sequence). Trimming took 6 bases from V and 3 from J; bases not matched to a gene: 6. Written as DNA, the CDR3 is TGTGCCAGTAGCTCGGGGACAGGGTTTGGAAACACCATATATTTT. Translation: CASSSGTGFGNTIYF.

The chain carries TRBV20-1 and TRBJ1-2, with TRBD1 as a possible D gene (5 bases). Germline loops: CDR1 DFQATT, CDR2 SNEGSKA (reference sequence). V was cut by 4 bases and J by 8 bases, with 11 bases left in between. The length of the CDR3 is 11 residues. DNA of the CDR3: TGCAGTGCTACCGGGACTCGGGGCTACACCTTC. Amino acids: CSATGTRGYTF.

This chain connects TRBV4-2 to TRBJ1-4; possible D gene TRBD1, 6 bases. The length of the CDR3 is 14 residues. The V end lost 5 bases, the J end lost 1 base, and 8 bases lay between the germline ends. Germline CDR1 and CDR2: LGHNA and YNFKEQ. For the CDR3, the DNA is TGTGCCAGCAGCACACAGGGAACTAATGAAAAACTGTTTTTT. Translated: CASSTQGTNEKLFF.

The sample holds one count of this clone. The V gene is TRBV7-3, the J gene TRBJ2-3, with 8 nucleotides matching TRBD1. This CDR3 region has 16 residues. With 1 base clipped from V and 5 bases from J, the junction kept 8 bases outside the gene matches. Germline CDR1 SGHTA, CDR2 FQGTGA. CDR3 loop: CASSLRGRGHEDTQYF. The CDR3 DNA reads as TGTGCCAGCAGCTTAAGGGGCAGGGGGCATGAAGATACGCAGTATTTT.

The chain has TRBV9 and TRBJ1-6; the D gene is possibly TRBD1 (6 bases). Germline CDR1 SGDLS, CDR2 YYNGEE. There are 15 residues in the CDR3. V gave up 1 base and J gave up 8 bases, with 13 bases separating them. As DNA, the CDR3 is TGTGCCAGCAGCGTAACCTCGCGGACAGATTCACCCCTCCACTTT. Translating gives CASSVTSRTDSPLHF.